This T cell receptor (beta chain) appears in the sequencing data of a study of Graves' ophthalmopathy and Graves' hyperthyroidism. RNA served as the template for amplifying TCR beta CDR3 regions. The first-round RT-PCR employed HTBI primers together with the Qiagen OneStep RT-PCR kit. A multiplex PCR was then performed as the second round. TCRdb fed the multiplex PCR reads into MiXCR, producing one record per CDR3 protein. The table has approximately 540,000 distinct CDR3 sequences, less than 40% seen once; the top ten hold about 4.1%. The CDR3 consists of 16 residues. From germline, CDR1 is SEHNR and CDR2 FQNEAQ (reference sequence). The V segment lost 5 bases and the J segment 2 bases; nucleotides outside the gene matches: 12.

This chain connects TRBV7-9 to TRBJ2-7; 7 bases match TRBD1. The origin of this receptor is an adult man with Graves' hyperthyroidism. Sequences were obtained from peripheral blood or thyroid tissue (not recorded which). As DNA, the CDR3 is TGTGCCAGCAGCGTCAAACAGGGGCTGATAACCTACGAGCAGTACTTC. The encoded protein is CASSVKQGLITYEQYF.